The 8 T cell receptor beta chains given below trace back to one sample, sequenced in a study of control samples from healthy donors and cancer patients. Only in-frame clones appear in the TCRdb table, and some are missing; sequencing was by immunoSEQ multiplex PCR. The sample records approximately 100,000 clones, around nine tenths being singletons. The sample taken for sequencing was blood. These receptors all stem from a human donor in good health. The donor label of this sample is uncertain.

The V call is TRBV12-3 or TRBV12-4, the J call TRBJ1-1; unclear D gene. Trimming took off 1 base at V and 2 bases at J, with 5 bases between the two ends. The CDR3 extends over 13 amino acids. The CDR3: CASSLGSNTEAFF. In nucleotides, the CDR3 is TGTGCCAGCAGTTTAGGCAGTAACACTGAAGCTTTCTTT.

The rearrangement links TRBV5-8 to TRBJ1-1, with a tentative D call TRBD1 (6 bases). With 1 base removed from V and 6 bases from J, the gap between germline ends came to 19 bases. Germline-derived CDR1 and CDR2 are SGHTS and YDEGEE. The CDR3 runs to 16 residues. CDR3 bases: TGTGCCAGCAGCTTGTTAGGGGGATCGGTCCCATCTGAAGCTTTCTTT. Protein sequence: CASSLLGGSVPSEAFF.

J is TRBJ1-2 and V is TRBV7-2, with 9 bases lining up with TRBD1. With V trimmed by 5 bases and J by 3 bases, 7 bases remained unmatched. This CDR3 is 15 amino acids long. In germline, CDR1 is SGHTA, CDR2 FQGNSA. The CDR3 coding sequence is TGTGCCAGCAGCCCAAGGACAGGGGTGGACTATGGCTACACCTTC. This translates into CASSPRTGVDYGYTF.

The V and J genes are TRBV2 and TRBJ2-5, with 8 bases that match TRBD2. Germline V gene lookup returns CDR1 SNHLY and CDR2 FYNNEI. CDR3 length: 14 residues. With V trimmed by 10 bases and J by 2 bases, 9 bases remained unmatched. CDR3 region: CATREGEEQETQYF. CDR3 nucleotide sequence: TGTGCCACCCGGGAGGGGGAGGAGCAAGAGACCCAGTACTTC.

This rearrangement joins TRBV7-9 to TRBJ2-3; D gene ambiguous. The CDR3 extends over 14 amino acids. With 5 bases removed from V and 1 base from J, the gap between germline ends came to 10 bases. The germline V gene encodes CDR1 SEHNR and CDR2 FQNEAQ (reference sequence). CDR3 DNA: TGTGCCAGCAGCGTGGATGGGGGCACAGATACGCAGTATTTT. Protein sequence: CASSVDGGTDTQYF.

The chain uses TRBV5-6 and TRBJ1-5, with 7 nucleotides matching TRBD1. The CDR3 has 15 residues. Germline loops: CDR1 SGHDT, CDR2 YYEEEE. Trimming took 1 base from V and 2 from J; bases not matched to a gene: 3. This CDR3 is CASSLKGAGNQPQHF. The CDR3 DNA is TGTGCCAGCAGCTTGAAGGGGGCAGGCAATCAGCCCCAGCATTTT.

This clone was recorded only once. The CDR3 bases are TGTGCCAGCAGCCCGAGCGTACAGGGACCCACAGATACGCAGTATTTT. This sequence encodes CASSPSVQGPTDTQYF. This chain links TRBV7-8 with TRBJ2-3, with D possibly being TRBD1 (6 bases). From germline, CDR1 is SGHVS and CDR2 FQNEAQ. Trimming left V 5 bases short and J 2 bases short, with 17 bases between. The CDR3 spans 16 residues.

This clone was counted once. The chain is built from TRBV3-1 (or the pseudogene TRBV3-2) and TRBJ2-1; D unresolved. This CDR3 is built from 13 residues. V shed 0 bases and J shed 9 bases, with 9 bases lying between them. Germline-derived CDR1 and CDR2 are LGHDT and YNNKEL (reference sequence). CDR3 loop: CASSQDTGGEQFF. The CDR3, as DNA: TGTGCCAGCAGCCAAGACACTGGCGGTGAGCAGTTCTTC.